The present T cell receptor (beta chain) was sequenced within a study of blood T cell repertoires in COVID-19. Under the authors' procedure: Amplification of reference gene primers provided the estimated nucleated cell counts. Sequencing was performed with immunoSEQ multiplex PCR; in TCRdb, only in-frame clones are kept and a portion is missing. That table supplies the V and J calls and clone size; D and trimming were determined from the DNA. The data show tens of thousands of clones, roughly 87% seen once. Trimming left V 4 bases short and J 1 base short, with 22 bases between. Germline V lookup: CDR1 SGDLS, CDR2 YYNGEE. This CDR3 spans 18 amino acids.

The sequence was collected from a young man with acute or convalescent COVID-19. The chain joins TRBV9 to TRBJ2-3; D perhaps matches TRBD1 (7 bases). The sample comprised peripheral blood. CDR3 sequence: CASSRYRSRGEGTDTQYF. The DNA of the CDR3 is TGTGCCAGCAGCCGATACCGGTCCAGGGGGGAGGGCACAGATACGCAGTATTTT.